The 25 T cell receptor beta chains below come from one sample, sequenced in a study of CD8+ T cells in alopecia areata. cDNA serving as the sequencing template came from extracted, reverse transcribed RNA. The data were produced by immunoSEQ multiplex PCR, yet TCRdb's version contains in-frame clones alone and is incomplete. This sample carries 150,000 or so clones, 80% to 90% of them seen once, and the ten largest clones take about 16%. The input for sequencing was CD8+ T cells sorted from blood, taken at week 0. The receptors derive from a human donor with alopecia areata.

The V call is TRBV25-1, the J call TRBJ2-3; D remains unclear. The V and J ends lost 5 bases and 7 bases respectively, with 7 bases between them. Germline lookup yields CDR1 MGHDK and CDR2 SYGVNS. This CDR3 is built from 11 residues. The CDR3 bases are TGTGCCAGCAGTAGTGCGTATACGCAGTATTTT. Protein sequence: CASSSAYTQYF.

The gene calls are TRBV5-1 and TRBJ1-2; D remains ambiguous. The CDR3 spans 13 residues. Germline CDR1 is SGHRS and CDR2 is YFSETQ. V lost 0 bases and J lost 5, with 8 bases in between. The DNA for the CDR3 is TGCGCCAGCAGCTTGGACAGTGGATATGGCTACACCTTC. This sequence encodes CASSLDSGYGYTF.

Only one count was recorded for this clone. The chain joins TRBV6-4 to TRBJ2-2; no firm D call. The V end lost 4 bases, the J end lost 3 bases, and 3 bases lay between the germline ends. This CDR3 contains 12 residues. Germline CDR1 MRHNA, CDR2 SNTAGT. The CDR3: CASSAHTGELFF. DNA for the CDR3: TGTGCCAGCAGTGCTCACACCGGGGAGCTGTTTTTT.

The table lists this clone with a few counts. The V and J genes are TRBV29-1 and TRBJ2-7, with D possibly called TRBD1 or TRBD2 (5 bases each). CDR1 and CDR2 (germline): SQVTM, ANQGSEA. Trimming took 2 bases from V and 3 from J, leaving 11 bases between them. This CDR3 contains 13 residues. DNA of the CDR3: TGCAGCGTTGAACAGGGAGATTACTACGAGCAGTACTTC. This codes for CSVEQGDYYEQYF.

This clone appeared a few times. The sample has other DNA sequences that encode this CDR3 too. CDR3 residues: CASTPGGDYNEQFF. The DNA of the CDR3 is TGTGCCAGTACCCCGGGCGGGGACTACAATGAGCAGTTCTTC. The V call is TRBV19, the J call TRBJ2-1, with D maybe TRBD2 (6 bases). The V and J ends lost 7 bases and 3 bases respectively, with 13 bases between them. Germline CDR1 is LNHDA and CDR2 is SQIVND (reference sequence). This CDR3 is built from 14 residues. The variable domain in full, completed from reference TRBV19 and TRBJ2-1, reads DGGITQSPKYLFRKEGQNVTLSCEQNLNHDAMYWYRQDPGQGLRLIYYSQIVNDFQKGDIAEGYSVSREKKESFPLTVTSAQKNPTAFYLCASTPGGDYNEQFFGPGTRLTVL.

The chain recombines TRBV6-6 with TRBJ2-7, with 7 bases lining up with TRBD1. CDR1 is MNHNY and CDR2 is SVGAGI in the germline V gene (reference sequence). CDR3 length: 16 amino acids. Trimming cost V 5 bases and J 0 bases; bases outside gene matches: 10. The CDR3 DNA reads TGTGCCAGCAGTCCGCAACAGGGGATGAGCTCCTACGAGCAGTACTTC. Its translation is CASSPQQGMSSYEQYF.

The rearrangement joins TRBV28 to TRBJ2-5, with D uncertain. V was cut by 5 bases and J by 12 bases, with 13 bases left in between. The CDR3 has 11 residues. Looked up from germline, CDR1 is MDHEN and CDR2 is SYDVKM. In DNA, the CDR3 is TGTGCCAGCAGTCTCGGACCGAGCGAGTACTTC. Amino acids: CASSLGPSEYF.

The rearrangement joins TRBV7-9 to TRBJ2-5; 10 bases agree with TRBD1. Trimming removed 5 bases from V and 5 bases from J; junction bases left unmatched: 11. The germline gives CDR1 SEHNR, CDR2 FQNEAQ (reference sequence). The CDR3 is 16 amino acids. In DNA form, the CDR3 reads TGTGCCAGCAGCCTCTCCGGGACAGGGGTGGGTGAGACCCAGTACTTC. Translation gives CASSLSGTGVGETQYF.

As for this clone: With a much larger clone just one base away, this may be a read error. The chain combines TRBV9 with TRBJ2-7, with D perhaps TRBD1 (6 bases). Trimming removed 4 bases from V and 2 bases from J, with 10 bases in between. Germline V gene sequence: CDR1 SGDLS, CDR2 YYNGEE. The CDR3 has 13 amino acids. CDR3 sequence (DNA): TGTGCCAGCAGCCCCGGACAGCCCTACGAGCAGTACTTC. This codes for CASSPGQPYEQYF.

A note on this clone: This specimen includes other DNA sequences encoding the same CDR3. This rearrangement joins TRBV9 to TRBJ2-7, with D unresolved. The CDR3 is made up of 13 amino acids. The V and J ends lost 0 bases and 1 base respectively, with 5 bases between them. Looked up from germline, CDR1 is SGDLS and CDR2 is YYNGEE. CDR3 region: CASSVADSYEQYF. In nucleotides, the CDR3 is TGTGCCAGCAGCGTAGCCGATTCCTACGAGCAGTACTTC.

The V call is TRBV19, the J call TRBJ2-7; 9 bases are shared with TRBD2. Germline V gives CDR1 LNHDA, CDR2 SQIVND (reference sequence). This CDR3 spans 17 amino acids. V was clipped by 10 bases and J by 2 bases; unmatched bases: 18. The CDR3 nucleotides are TGTGCCACCCTAGGACAGACAGCGGGGGGTCTGCCCTACGAGCAGTACTTC. Amino acid sequence: CATLGQTAGGLPYEQYF.

The chain combines TRBV7-8 with TRBJ2-1, with 11 positions matching TRBD2. Germline V lookup: CDR1 SGHVS, CDR2 FQNEAQ. V lost 1 base, J lost 5 bases, and 7 bases stayed unmatched. This CDR3 region has 17 residues. The CDR3 sequence is CASSLEEGLAVNNEQFF. In nucleotides, the CDR3 is TGTGCCAGCAGCTTAGAAGAGGGACTAGCGGTCAACAATGAGCAGTTCTTC. Full variable domain (remainder filled in from reference TRBV7-8 and TRBJ2-1): GAGVSQSPRYKVAKRGQDVALRCDPISGHVSLFWYQQALGQGPEFLTYFQNEAQLDKSGLPSDRFFAERPEGSVSTLKIQRTQQEDSAVYLCASSLEEGLAVNNEQFFGPGTRLTVL.

The chain recombines TRBV15 with TRBJ2-4, with D tentatively TRBD1 (7 bases). V was pared by 8 bases and J by 0 bases, with 17 bases between. Germline assignment: CDR1 LNHNV and CDR2 YYDKDF (reference sequence). CDR3 size: 16 residues. Here the CDR3 reads CATSGLTGVAKNIQYF. The DNA of the CDR3 is TGTGCCACCTCGGGACTCACAGGGGTAGCCAAAAACATTCAGTACTTC.

This clone was counted a single time. The CDR3 is CASSPRQGPRTDTQYF. CDR3 coding DNA: TGTGCCAGCAGCCCGCGACAGGGGCCCCGCACAGATACGCAGTATTTT. The chain carries TRBV7-9 and TRBJ2-3; 8 bases map to TRBD1. This CDR3 is 16 amino acids long. The germline V gene encodes CDR1 SEHNR and CDR2 FQNEAQ (reference sequence). The junction had 8 bases not matched to a gene; V was cut back by 5 bases and J by 1 base.

This sequence joins TRBV7-9 and TRBJ1-2; D uncertain. V lost 3 bases, J lost 1 base, and 18 bases lay in between. This CDR3 is built from 17 residues. Germline CDR1 is SEHNR and CDR2 is FQNEAQ (reference sequence). The DNA of the CDR3 is TGTGCCAGCAGCTTCTCCCTACGCATTACGATTAACTATGGCTACACCTTC. It yields the protein CASSFSLRITINYGYTF.

The rearrangement uses TRBV5-4 and TRBJ2-1; 11 positions match TRBD2. Germline-derived CDR1 and CDR2 are SGHNT and YYREEE (reference sequence). This CDR3 has 15 amino acids. V lost 3 bases and J lost 9; bases outside the gene matches: 8. CDR3 DNA sequence: TGTGCCAGCAGCTACTTTAGCGGGGGGGCCGGTGAGCAGTTCTTC. Protein sequence: CASSYFSGGAGEQFF.

Note on this clone: A much larger clone is a single base away; this may be a read error. As DNA, the CDR3 is TGTGCCAGCAGTGACAGCTCCTACGAGCAGTACTTC. Amino acid sequence: CASSDSSYEQYF. The genes are TRBV27 and TRBJ2-7; possibly TRBD1 for D (5 bases). The CDR3 loop spans 12 amino acids. Germline CDR1 and CDR2: MNHEY and SMNVEV (reference sequence). V lost 5 bases and J lost 0, with 5 bases in between.

The gene calls are TRBV5-6 and TRBJ1-1; tentatively, D is TRBD1 (5 bases). This CDR3 is 14 amino acids long. With 10 bases removed from V and 0 bases from J, the gap between germline ends came to 16 bases. CDR1 SGHDT and CDR2 YYEEEE come from the germline V gene. CDR3 DNA sequence: TGTGCCGCCAGGGCTCAAATCATGAACACTGAAGCTTTCTTT. Protein: CAARAQIMNTEAFF.

This clone appeared once. V is TRBV27 and J is TRBJ2-2; TRBD1 is a possible D gene (5 bases). The CDR3 length is 17 residues. The germline gives CDR1 MNHEY, CDR2 SMNVEV (reference sequence). Trimming removed 7 bases at V and 0 bases at J, with 18 bases between. The CDR3 coding sequence is TGTGCCAGCAACCTTCAAGGGGCCTTCTCGAACACCGGGGAGCTGTTTTTT. It encodes CASNLQGAFSNTGELFF.

The genes are TRBV5-6 and TRBJ1-1; D may be TRBD1 (5 bases). Germline V gene data show CDR1 as SGHDT and CDR2 as YYEEEE. This CDR3 spans 18 amino acids. V gave up 1 base and J gave up 0 bases, with 19 bases separating them. The DNA of the CDR3 is TGTGCCAGCAGCTTGCCGAGACAGCTCACTTACTTGAACACTGAAGCTTTCTTT. Translation: CASSLPRQLTYLNTEAFF.

The chain employs TRBV11-2 and TRBJ2-7; D remains unclear. CDR1 and CDR2 (germline): SGHAT, FQNNGV. CDR3 length: 13 residues. The V gene lost 5 bases and the J gene lost 5 bases, with 13 bases spanning the gap. The CDR3 spells CASSDININEQYF. CDR3 DNA: TGTGCCAGCAGCGACATCAACATCAACGAGCAGTACTTC.

In this sample, this clone turned up once. The gene calls are TRBV29-1 and TRBJ1-2, with D perhaps TRBD1 (6 bases). The ends were cut back, 7 bases at V and 6 bases at J, with 12 bases in the middle. In germline, CDR1 is SQVTM, CDR2 ANQGSEA. The CDR3 is 11 amino acids. The DNA for the CDR3 is TGCAGCGCACCGGGACAAAATGGCTACACCTTC. Protein sequence: CSAPGQNGYTF.

This rearrangement joins TRBV7-8 to TRBJ2-2; 10 bases map to TRBD1. This CDR3 has 14 residues. The V and J ends lost 6 bases and 5 bases, in that order; junction bases with no gene match: 3. Germline lookup yields CDR1 SGHVS and CDR2 FQNEAQ. The CDR3 here is CASRRGQGTGELFF. CDR3 in DNA: TGTGCCAGCAGAAGGGGACAGGGGACCGGGGAGCTGTTTTTT.

This chain joins TRBV6-4 and TRBJ2-1, with unresolved D. The CDR3 spans 13 residues. Per the germline V gene, CDR1 is MRHNA and CDR2 is SNTAGT. Trimming removed 0 bases from V and 7 bases from J, with 7 bases in between. The CDR3 sequence is CASSDSVGNEQFF. The DNA of the CDR3 is TGTGCCAGCAGTGACTCGGTAGGGAATGAGCAGTTCTTC.

Written as DNA, the CDR3 is TGCAGCGTTATTCCCAACAATGAGCAGTTCTTC. Translated: CSVIPNNEQFF. V usage is TRBV29-1 and J usage is TRBJ2-1, with D uncertain. This CDR3 is built from 11 residues. The ends were cut back, 5 bases at V and 5 bases at J, with 7 bases in the middle. CDR1 SQVTM and CDR2 ANQGSEA come from the germline V gene.